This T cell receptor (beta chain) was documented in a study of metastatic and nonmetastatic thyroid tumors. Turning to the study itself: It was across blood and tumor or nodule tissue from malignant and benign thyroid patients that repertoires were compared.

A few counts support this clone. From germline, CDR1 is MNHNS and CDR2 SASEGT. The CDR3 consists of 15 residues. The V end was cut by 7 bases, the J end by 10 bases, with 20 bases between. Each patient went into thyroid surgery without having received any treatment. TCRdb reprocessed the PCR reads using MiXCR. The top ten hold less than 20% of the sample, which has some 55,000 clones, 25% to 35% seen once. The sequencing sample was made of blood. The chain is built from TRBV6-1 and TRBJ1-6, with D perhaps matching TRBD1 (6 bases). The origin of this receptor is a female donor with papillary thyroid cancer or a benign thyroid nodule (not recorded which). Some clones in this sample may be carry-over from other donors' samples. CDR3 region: CASILLGGFGSPLHF. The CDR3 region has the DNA TGTGCCAGCATCCTACTAGGGGGGTTTGGATCACCCCTCCACTTT.